This T cell receptor beta chain derives from a study of Graves' ophthalmopathy and Graves' hyperthyroidism. This CDR3 is built from 16 residues. Germline CDR1 reads SGHDT; CDR2 reads YYEEEE. V was trimmed by 4 bases and J by 3 bases, leaving 20 bases between them. Transcripts of RNA were the source for amplifying TCR beta CDR3 regions. RT-PCR was first run with HTBI primers, then multiplex PCR in a second round. Via MiXCR, TCRdb re-called the multiplex PCR reads, giving one row per CDR3 protein. The data hold about 25,000 distinct CDR3 sequences, with 48% observed a single time. The sequence was obtained from an adult woman with stable Graves' hyperthyroidism. This chain connects TRBV5-6 to TRBJ2-7; weak D call: TRBD1 (8 bases). Sequencing was done on a sample of peripheral blood. The chain's CDR3 is CASSAGQGGANYEQYF. For the CDR3, the DNA is TGTGCCAGCAGCGCAGGACAGGGAGGGGCTAACTACGAGCAGTACTTC. The entire variable domain, with the rest obtained from reference TRBV5-6 and TRBJ2-7, is as follows: DAGVTQSPTHLIKTRGQQVTLRCSPKSGHDTVSWYQQALGQGPQFIFQYYEEEERQRGNFPDRFSGHQFPNYSSELNVNALLLGDSALYLCASSAGQGGANYEQYFGPGTRLTVT.